This T cell receptor beta chain derives from a study of T cells in Graves' hyperthyroidism and ophthalmopathy. Using RNA transcripts as the source, TCR beta CDR3 regions were amplified. First-round RT-PCR of the TCR CDR3 relied on the HTBI primer set. TCRdb processed the multiplex PCR reads anew with MiXCR; each CDR3 protein has one entry. The table includes around 480,000 distinct CDR3 sequences, about an eighth detected once. Each diagnosis drew on symptoms, thyroxine, TRAb, thyroid ultrasound and orbital computed tomography findings. 10 ml of fresh peripheral blood supplied the PBMCs. As regards this clonotype: No antigen is known for it.

Trimming stripped 10 bases from V and 2 bases from J, with 14 bases between. Germline CDR1 is WNHNN and CDR2 is SYGVQD (reference sequence). The CDR3 runs to 14 residues. Study-level findings and limits: Ophthalmopathy was separated from stable hyperthyroidism by a 13 V-J model. Blood shared most expanded thyroid clonotypes above 0.001.

The sequencing sample was made of blood. The rearrangement joins TRBV10-1 to TRBJ2-2; D possibly corresponds to TRBD2 (6 bases). The sequence came from a woman aged 18-29 years with Graves' hyperthyroidism. CDR3 protein: CATQSSGNTGELFF. CDR3 DNA: TGCGCCACTCAGAGTAGCGGAAACACCGGGGAGCTGTTTTTT.